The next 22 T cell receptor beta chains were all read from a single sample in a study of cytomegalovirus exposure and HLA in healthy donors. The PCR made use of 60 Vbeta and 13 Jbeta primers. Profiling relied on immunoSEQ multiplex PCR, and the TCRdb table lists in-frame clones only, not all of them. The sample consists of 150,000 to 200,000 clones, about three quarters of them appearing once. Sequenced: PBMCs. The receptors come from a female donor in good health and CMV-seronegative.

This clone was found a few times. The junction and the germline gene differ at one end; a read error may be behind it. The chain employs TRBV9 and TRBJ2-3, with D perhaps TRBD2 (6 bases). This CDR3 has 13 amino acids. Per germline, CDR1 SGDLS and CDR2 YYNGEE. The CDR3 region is CASSAAGTDTQYF. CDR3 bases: TGTGCCAGCAGCGCAGCGGGCACCGATACGCAGTATTTT.

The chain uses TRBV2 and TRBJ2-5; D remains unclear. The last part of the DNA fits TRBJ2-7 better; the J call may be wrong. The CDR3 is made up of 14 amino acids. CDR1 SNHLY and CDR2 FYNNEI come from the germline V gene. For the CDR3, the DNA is TGTGCCACCCTCCCCGGTCCGTTCTCCTACGAGCAGTACTTC. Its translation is CATLPGPFSYEQYF.

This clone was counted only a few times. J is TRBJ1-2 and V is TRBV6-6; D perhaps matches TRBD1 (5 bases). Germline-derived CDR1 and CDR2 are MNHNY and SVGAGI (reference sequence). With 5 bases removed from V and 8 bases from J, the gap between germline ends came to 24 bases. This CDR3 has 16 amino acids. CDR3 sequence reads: CASSTLAGYETKGYTF. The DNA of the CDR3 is TGTGCCAGCAGTACTCTTGCAGGGTATGAGACAAAGGGCTACACCTTC.

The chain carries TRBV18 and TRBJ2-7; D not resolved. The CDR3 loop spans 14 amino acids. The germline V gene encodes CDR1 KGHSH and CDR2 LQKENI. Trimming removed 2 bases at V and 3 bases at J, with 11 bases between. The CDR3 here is CASSPNRAFYEQYF. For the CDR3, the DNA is TGTGCCAGCTCACCAAACCGCGCCTTCTACGAGCAGTACTTC.

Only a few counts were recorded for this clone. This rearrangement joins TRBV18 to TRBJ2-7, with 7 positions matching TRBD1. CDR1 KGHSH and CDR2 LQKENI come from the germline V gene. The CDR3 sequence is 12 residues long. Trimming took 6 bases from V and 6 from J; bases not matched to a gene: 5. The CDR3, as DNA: TGTGCCAGCTCGCCGACAGGGACCGAGCAGTACTTC. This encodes CASSPTGTEQYF.

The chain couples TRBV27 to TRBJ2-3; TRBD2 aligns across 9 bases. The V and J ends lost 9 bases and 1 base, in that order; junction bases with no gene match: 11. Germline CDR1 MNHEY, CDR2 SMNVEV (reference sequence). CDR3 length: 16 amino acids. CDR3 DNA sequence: TGTGCCAGTCCACGGGCTAGCGGGATTGGCACAGATACGCAGTATTTT. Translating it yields CASPRASGIGTDTQYF.

The CDR3 coding sequence is TGCGCCAGCAGCCAAGTAGGGACAGGGGGCGAAAAACTGTTTTTT. It yields the protein CASSQVGTGGEKLFF. The chain carries TRBV5-1 and TRBJ1-4, with TRBD1 identical over 12 bases. The CDR3 contains 15 residues. In germline, CDR1 is SGHRS, CDR2 YFSETQ. The trim removed 4 bases at V and 8 bases at J, leaving 6 bases unmatched.

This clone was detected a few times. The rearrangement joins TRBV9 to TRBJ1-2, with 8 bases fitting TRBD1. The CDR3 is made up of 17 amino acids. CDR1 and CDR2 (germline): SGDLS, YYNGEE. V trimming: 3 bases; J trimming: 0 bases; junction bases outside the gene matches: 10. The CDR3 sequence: CASSGYKDRATNYGYTF. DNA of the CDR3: TGTGCCAGCAGCGGCTACAAGGACAGGGCTACTAACTATGGCTACACCTTC.

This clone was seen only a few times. The CDR3 spells CASSVGTGANTGELFF. Written as DNA, the CDR3 is TGTGCCAGCAGCGTAGGGACAGGGGCGAACACCGGGGAGCTGTTTTTT. V usage is TRBV9 and J usage is TRBJ2-2; 9 bases are a match to TRBD1. The germline V gene encodes CDR1 SGDLS and CDR2 YYNGEE. CDR3 length: 16 residues. V gave up 0 bases and J gave up 0 bases; unmatched junction bases: 0.

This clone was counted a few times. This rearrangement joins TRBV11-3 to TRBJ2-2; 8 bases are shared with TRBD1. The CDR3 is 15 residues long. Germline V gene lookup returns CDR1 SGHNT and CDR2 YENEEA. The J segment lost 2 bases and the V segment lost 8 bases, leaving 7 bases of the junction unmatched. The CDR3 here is CASAPGQGNTGELFF. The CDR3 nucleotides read TGTGCCAGCGCTCCCGGACAGGGAAACACCGGGGAGCTGTTTTTT.

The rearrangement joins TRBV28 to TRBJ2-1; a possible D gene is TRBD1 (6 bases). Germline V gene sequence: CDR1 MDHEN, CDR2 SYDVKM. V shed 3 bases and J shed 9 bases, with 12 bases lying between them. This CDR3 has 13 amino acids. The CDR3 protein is CASSFPNRVEQFF. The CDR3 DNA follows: TGTGCCAGCAGTTTCCCTAACAGGGTTGAGCAGTTCTTC. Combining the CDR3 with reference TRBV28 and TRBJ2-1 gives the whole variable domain DVKVTQSSRYLVKRTGEKVFLECVQDMDHENMFWYRQDPGLGLRLIYFSYDVKMKEKGDIPEGYSVSREKKERFSLILESASTNQTSMYLCASSFPNRVEQFFGPGTRLTVL.

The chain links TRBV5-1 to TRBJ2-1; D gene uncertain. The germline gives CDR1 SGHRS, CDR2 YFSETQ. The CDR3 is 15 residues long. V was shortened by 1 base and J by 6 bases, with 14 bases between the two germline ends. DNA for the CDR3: TGCGCCAGCAGCTTGCACGGGTCTCAAGGCAATGAGCAGTTCTTC. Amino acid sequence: CASSLHGSQGNEQFF.

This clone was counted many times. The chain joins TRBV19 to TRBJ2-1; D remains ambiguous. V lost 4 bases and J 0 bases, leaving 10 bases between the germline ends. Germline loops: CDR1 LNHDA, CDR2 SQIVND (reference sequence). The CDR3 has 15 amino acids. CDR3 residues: CASSRARSSYNEQFF. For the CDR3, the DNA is TGTGCCAGTAGTAGAGCTAGGAGCTCCTACAATGAGCAGTTCTTC.

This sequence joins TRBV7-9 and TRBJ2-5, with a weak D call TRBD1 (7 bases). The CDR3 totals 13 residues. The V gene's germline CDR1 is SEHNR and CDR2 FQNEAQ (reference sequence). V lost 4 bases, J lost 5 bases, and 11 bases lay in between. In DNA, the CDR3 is TGTGCCAGCAGCTCGACAGGGAGGGAGACCCAGTACTTC. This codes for CASSSTGRETQYF.

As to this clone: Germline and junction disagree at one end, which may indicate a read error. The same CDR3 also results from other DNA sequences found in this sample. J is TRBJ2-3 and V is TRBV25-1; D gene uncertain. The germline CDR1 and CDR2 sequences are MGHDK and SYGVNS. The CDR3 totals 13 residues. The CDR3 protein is CASLNTRAHTQYF. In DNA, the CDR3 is TGCGCCAGCCTAAATACACGAGCGCATACGCAGTATTTT.

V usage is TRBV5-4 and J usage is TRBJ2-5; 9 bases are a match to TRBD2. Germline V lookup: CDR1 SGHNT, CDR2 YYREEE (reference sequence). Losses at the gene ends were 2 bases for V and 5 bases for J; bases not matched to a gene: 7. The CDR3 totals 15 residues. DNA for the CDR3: TGTGCCAGCAGCTTAACGCTAGCGGGGAGGGAGACCCAGTACTTC. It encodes CASSLTLAGRETQYF.

The CDR3 bases are TGTGCCAGCAGCCCCCTCGACAGGGGCCAAAACACTGAAGCTTTCTTT. Encoded protein: CASSPLDRGQNTEAFF. This chain joins TRBV5-4 and TRBJ1-1; 8 positions agree with TRBD1. Germline V CDR1 and CDR2: SGHNT, YYREEE (reference sequence). This CDR3 comprises 16 residues. Germline trimming cut 4 bases from V and 2 bases from J; bases unmatched to any gene: 10.

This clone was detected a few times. The CDR3 loop reads CASSQGRDRRGYTF. DNA of the CDR3: TGCGCCAGCAGCCAAGGAAGGGACAGGCGTGGCTACACCTTC. The chain couples TRBV4-1 to TRBJ1-2; 8 bases are shared with TRBD1. The CDR3 is 14 amino acids. Germline V lookup: CDR1 MGHRA, CDR2 YSYEKL. Germline trimming cut 1 base from V and 7 bases from J; bases unmatched to any gene: 5.

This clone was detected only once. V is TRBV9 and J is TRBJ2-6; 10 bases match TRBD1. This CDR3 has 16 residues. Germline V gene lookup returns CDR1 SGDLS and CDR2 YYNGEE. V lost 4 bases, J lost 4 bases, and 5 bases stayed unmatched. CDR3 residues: CASSRQGAAGANVLTF. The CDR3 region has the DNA TGTGCCAGCAGCAGACAGGGGGCGGCGGGGGCCAACGTCCTGACTTTC.

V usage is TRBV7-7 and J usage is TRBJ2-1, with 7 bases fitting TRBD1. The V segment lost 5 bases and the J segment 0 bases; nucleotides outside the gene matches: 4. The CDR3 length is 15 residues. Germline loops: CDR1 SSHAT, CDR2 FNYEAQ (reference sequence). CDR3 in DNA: TGTGCCAGCAGCCCACAGGGGAGCTCCTACAATGAGCAGTTCTTC. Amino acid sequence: CASSPQGSSYNEQFF.

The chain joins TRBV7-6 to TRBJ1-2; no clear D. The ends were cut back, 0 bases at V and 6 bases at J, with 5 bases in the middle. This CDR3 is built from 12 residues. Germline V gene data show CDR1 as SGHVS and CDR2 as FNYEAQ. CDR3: CASSLAGDGYTF. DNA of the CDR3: TGTGCCAGCAGCTTAGCGGGAGATGGCTACACCTTC.

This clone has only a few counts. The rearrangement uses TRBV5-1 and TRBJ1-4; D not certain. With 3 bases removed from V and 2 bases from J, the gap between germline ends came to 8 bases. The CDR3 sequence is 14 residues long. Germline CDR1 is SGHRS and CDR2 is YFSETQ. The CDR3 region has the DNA TGCGCCAGCAGCTCCGCCGGGACTAATGAAAAACTGTTTTTT. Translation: CASSSAGTNEKLFF. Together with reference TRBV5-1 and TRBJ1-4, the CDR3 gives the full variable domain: KAGVTQTPRYLIKTRGQQVTLSCSPISGHRSVSWYQQTPGQGLQFLFEYFSETQRNKGNFPGRFSGRQFSNSRSEMNVSTLELGDSALYLCASSSAGTNEKLFFGSGTQLSVL.